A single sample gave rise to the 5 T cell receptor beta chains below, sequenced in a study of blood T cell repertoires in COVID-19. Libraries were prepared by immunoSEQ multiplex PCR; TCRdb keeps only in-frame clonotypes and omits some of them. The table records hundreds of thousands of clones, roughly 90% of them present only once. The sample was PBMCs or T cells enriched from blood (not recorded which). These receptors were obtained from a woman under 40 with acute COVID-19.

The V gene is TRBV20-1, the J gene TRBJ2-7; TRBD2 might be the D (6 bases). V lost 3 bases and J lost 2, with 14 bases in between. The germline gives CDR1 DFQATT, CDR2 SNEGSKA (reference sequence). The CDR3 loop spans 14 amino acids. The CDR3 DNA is TGCAGTGCTAGTAGCACTAGCTCTACCTACGAGCAGTACTTC. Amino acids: CSASSTSSTYEQYF.

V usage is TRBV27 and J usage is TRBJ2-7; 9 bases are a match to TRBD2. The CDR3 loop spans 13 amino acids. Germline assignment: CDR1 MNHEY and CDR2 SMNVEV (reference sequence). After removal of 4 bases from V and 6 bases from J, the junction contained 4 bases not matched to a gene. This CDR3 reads CASSSIAGAEQYF. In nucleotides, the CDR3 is TGTGCCAGCAGTTCCATAGCGGGAGCCGAGCAGTACTTC.

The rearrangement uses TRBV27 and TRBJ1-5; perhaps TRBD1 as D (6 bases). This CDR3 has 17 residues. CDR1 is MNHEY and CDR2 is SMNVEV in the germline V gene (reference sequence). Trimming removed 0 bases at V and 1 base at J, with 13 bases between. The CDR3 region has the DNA TGTGCCAGCAGTTTATCCCCGGGCAGGGGAAGCAATCAGCCCCAGCATTTT. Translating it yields CASSLSPGRGSNQPQHF.

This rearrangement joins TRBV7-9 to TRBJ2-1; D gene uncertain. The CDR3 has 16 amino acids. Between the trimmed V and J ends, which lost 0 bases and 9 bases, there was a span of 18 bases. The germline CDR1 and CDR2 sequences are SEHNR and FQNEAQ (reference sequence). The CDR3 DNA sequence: TGTGCCAGCAGCTTAGCTAATAGCTTCTTCCCAAGTGAGCAGTTCTTC. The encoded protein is CASSLANSFFPSEQFF.

The CDR3 region is CASSQGGGGNNQPQHF. In DNA form, the CDR3 reads TGTGCCAGCAGCCAAGGAGGAGGCGGGAACAATCAGCCCCAGCATTTT. V is TRBV3-1 (or the pseudogene TRBV3-2) and J is TRBJ1-5; D is unclear. The V and J ends lost 1 base and 3 bases respectively, with 13 bases between them. Per the germline V gene, CDR1 is LGHDT and CDR2 is YNNKEL (reference sequence). This CDR3 comprises 16 residues.